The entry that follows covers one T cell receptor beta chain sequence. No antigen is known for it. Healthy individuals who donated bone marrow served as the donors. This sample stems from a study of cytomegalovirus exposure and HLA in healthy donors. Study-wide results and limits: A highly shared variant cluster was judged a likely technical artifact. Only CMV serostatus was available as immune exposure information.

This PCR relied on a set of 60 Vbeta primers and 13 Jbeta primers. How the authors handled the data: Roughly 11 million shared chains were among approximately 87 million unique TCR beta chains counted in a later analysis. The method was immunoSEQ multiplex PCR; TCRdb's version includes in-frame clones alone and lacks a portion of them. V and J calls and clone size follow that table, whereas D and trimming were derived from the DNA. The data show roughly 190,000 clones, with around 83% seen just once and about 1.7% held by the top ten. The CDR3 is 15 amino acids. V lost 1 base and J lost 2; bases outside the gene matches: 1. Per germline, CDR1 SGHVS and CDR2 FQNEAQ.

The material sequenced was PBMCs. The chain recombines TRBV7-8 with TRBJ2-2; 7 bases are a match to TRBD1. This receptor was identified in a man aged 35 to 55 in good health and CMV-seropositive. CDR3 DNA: TGTGCCAGCAGCTTAGGACAGGGTAACACCGGGGAGCTGTTTTTT. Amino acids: CASSLGQGNTGELFF.